The clone carrying this T cell receptor (beta chain) has just a few counts. As yet, its antigen is unknown. This entry is derived from a study of vaccination and CD4 T cells after COVID-19. CDR1 MDHEN and CDR2 SYDVKM come from the germline V gene. V shed 3 bases and J 7 bases; nucleotides not matched to a gene: 4. There are 13 residues in the CDR3. The assay that was used to sequence DNA from cultured CD4+ T cells was the Oncomine TCR Beta short-read assay. MiXCR, run by TCRdb on the PCR reads, gives a single entry per CDR3 protein. The sample yields about 14,000 distinct CDR3 sequences, approximately 52% seen once. The treatment is: 10-day PBMC culture with coronavirus spike peptide pools or control peptides (ViraFEST assay). Following expansion of antigen-specific T cells with peptide pools, ViraFEST then sequenced TCRs. Positive SARS-CoV-2 PCR tests in convalescent patients dated from March to December 2020, pre-Alpha, Beta and Delta.

Input material: CD4+ T cells from blood, cultured in vitro. The rearrangement uses TRBV28 and TRBJ1-1, with 8 bases aligning to TRBD1. The origin of this receptor is a human donor who had recovered from COVID-19. CDR3 coding DNA: TGTGCCAGCAGTTTGCCTGACAGGGGTGAAGCTTTCTTT. It translates to CASSLPDRGEAFF.